This entry concerns a single T cell receptor (beta chain). Here immunoSEQ multiplex PCR was the method, and the copy in TCRdb shows in-frame clones only, minus some. The sample records around 16,000 clones, about 95% being singletons. Time point reported: week 3, after first cycle of checkpoint inhibitor. In germline, CDR1 is SGHAT, CDR2 FQNNGV. The V gene end was trimmed by 4 bases and the J gene end by 6 bases; junction bases not matched to a gene: 5. The CDR3 is 14 residues long. This specimen belongs to a study of blood T cell dynamics during melanoma immunotherapy. The receptor's source is a human donor with melanoma. Sequenced material: effector memory CD8+ T cells from blood, taken from a patient treated with checkpoint blockade. V is TRBV11-2 and J is TRBJ2-7, with TRBD2 matching 11 bases. This CDR3 is CASSSSGRQSEQYF. CDR3 bases: TGTGCCAGCAGCTCTAGCGGGAGGCAGTCCGAGCAGTACTTC. Complete variable domain (other parts from reference TRBV11-2 and TRBJ2-7): EAGVAQSPRYKIIEKRQSVAFWCNPISGHATLYWYQQILGQGPKLLIQFQNNGVVDDSQLPKDRFSAERLKGVDSTLKIQPAKLEDSAVYLCASSSSGRQSEQYFGPGTRLTVT.